One sample yielded the 12 T cell receptor beta chains listed below, sequenced in a study of glioma-infiltrating T cells after dendritic cell vaccination listed by TCRdb under 2016. Library method: the immunoSEQ multiplex PCR assay. This is the immuneACCESS table as TCRdb keeps it, with only in-frame sequences that have V and J called. A part of the clones is gone; compared with another copy, unresolved V genes explain less than half, and the rest is unexplained. The sample profile shows 85,000 to 95,000 clones; under 90% of them were found once. The leading ten clones occupy approximately 14% of the sample. The sample in question was blood, obtained before dendritic cell vaccination. The source of these receptors is a human donor with glioblastoma.

This chain's CDR3 is CASSTGVSGSSYNEQFF. The CDR3 nucleotides read TGTGCCAGCAGCACAGGGGTTAGCGGGAGCTCCTACAATGAGCAGTTCTTC. This chain links TRBV7-7 with TRBJ2-1; 9 positions match TRBD2. From germline, CDR1 is SSHAT and CDR2 FNYEAQ (reference sequence). The J segment lost 0 bases and the V segment lost 5 bases, leaving 8 bases of the junction unmatched. The CDR3 is 17 amino acids.

Only a few counts were recorded for this clone. The DNA for the CDR3 is TGTGCCAGCAGCTTAGCCTCTGGGACAGCTGGAAACACCATATATTTT. The encoded protein is CASSLASGTAGNTIYF. This rearrangement joins TRBV11-1 to TRBJ1-3; TRBD1 matches 7 bases. J gave up 2 bases and V 0 bases, and 4 bases lay outside the gene matches. Germline V gives CDR1 SGHAT, CDR2 FQDESV (reference sequence). The CDR3 extends over 16 amino acids.

The chain carries TRBV4-1 and TRBJ2-3, with 9 bases matching TRBD2. In germline, CDR1 is MGHRA, CDR2 YSYEKL. J was trimmed by 3 bases and V by 0 bases; bases with no gene match: 13. The CDR3 sequence is 19 residues long. The CDR3 region is CASSQDRGSGSIMTDTQYF. The CDR3 nucleotides read TGCGCCAGCAGCCAAGATAGGGGTAGCGGGAGTATTATGACAGATACGCAGTATTTT.

This clone has only a few counts. This sequence joins TRBV19 and TRBJ2-5; no firm D call. TRBJ2-7 explains the end of the DNA better; the J call may be wrong. The CDR3 spans 14 residues. Germline CDR1 is LNHDA and CDR2 is SQIVND (reference sequence). The CDR3 DNA reads as TGTGCCAGTAAGCCGGCAGTGGCGGCCTACGAGCAGTACTTC. Translating gives CASKPAVAAYEQYF.

The chain employs TRBV9 and TRBJ2-2; TRBD2 matches at 14 bases. The V gene's germline CDR1 is SGDLS and CDR2 YYNGEE. Unmatched junction bases numbered 10, after V lost 2 bases and J lost 7 bases. The CDR3 consists of 18 residues. CDR3 residues: CASSVGTSGGDSLGELFF. The CDR3 nucleotides read TGTGCCAGCAGCGTGGGGACTAGCGGGGGAGATAGTCTCGGGGAGCTGTTTTTT.

Only one count was recorded for this clone. The chain joins TRBV6-5 to TRBJ2-3; no clear D. The length of the CDR3 is 16 residues. The germline V gene has CDR1 MNHEY and CDR2 SVGAGI. Trimming pared 1 base from V and 0 bases from J, leaving 11 bases between. The CDR3 DNA reads TGTGCCAGCAGTTACTACCCGGTCTATAGCACAGATACGCAGTATTTT. Translation: CASSYYPVYSTDTQYF.

The V gene is TRBV6-1, the J gene TRBJ1-2; the D gene is possibly TRBD1 (6 bases). CDR3 length: 12 amino acids. The V end was cut by 5 bases, the J end by 7 bases, with 11 bases between. Germline values: CDR1 MNHNS, CDR2 SASEGT. CDR3 DNA sequence: TGTGCCAGCAGTATACAGGGTCTTGGCTACACCTTC. Its translation is CASSIQGLGYTF.

This chain connects TRBV7-6 to TRBJ1-2, with 7 positions matching TRBD1. Germline V gene data show CDR1 as SGHVS and CDR2 as FNYEAQ. The CDR3 loop spans 13 amino acids. Unmatched junction bases numbered 8, after V lost 5 bases and J lost 8 bases. The CDR3 DNA is TGTGCCAGCAGCCCCGGGACAGCCTGGGGCTACACCTTC. It encodes CASSPGTAWGYTF. The full variable domain, in which reference TRBV7-6 and TRBJ1-2 provide the parts outside the CDR3, is GAGVSQSPRYKVTKRGQDVALRCDPISGHVSLYWYRQALGQGPEFLTYFNYEAQQDKSGLPNDRFSAERPEGSISTLTIQRTEQRDSAMYRCASSPGTAWGYTFGSGTRLTVV.

The J gene is TRBJ1-3, the V gene TRBV19; 10 bases agree with TRBD1. The J segment lost 0 bases and the V segment lost 5 bases, leaving 4 bases of the junction unmatched. Germline loops: CDR1 LNHDA, CDR2 SQIVND (reference sequence). CDR3 length: 16 residues. The CDR3 region is CASSPGQGSSGNTIYF. In DNA, the CDR3 is TGTGCCAGTAGTCCGGGACAGGGGAGCTCTGGAAACACCATATATTTT.

The V and J genes are TRBV7-8 and TRBJ1-2, with no clear D. Trimming shortened V by 2 bases and J by 0 bases, and 10 bases separated the two germline ends. The CDR3 runs to 15 residues. The V gene's germline CDR1 is SGHVS and CDR2 FQNEAQ. The DNA for the CDR3 is TGTGCCAGCAGCTTAACTCGCGGTTCTAACTATGGCTACACCTTC. It is translated as CASSLTRGSNYGYTF.

The chain combines TRBV6-5 with TRBJ2-7, with D perhaps matching TRBD1 (6 bases). Germline CDR1 MNHEY, CDR2 SVGAGI. The CDR3 covers 13 residues. V lost 4 bases and J lost 1, with 8 bases in between. The chain's CDR3 is CASSWTVSYEQYF. CDR3 coding DNA: TGTGCCAGCAGTTGGACAGTATCCTACGAGCAGTACTTC.

The chain couples TRBV7-2 to TRBJ1-5; the D is unclear. The V and J ends lost 6 bases and 1 base respectively, with 13 bases between them. Looked up from germline, CDR1 is SGHTA and CDR2 is FQGNSA. The CDR3 has 15 residues. CDR3 sequence: CASSYRTGSNQPQHF. In nucleotides, the CDR3 is TGTGCCAGCAGTTACCGGACGGGAAGCAATCAGCCCCAGCATTTT.